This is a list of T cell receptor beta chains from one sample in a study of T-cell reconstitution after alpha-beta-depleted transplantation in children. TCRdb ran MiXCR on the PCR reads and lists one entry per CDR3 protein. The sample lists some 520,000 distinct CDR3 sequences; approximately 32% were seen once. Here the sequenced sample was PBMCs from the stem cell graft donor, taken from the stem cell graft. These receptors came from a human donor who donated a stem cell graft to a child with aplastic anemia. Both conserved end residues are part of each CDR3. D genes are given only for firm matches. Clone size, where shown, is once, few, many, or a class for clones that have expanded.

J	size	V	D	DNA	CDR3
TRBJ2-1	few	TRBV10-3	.	TGTGCCATCAGTGAACACCAAGACAATGAGCAGTTCTTC	CAISEHQDNEQFF
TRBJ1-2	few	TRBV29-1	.	TGCAGCGTTCATACCGGGACCGTGGAAGGCTACACCTTC	CSVHTGTVEGYTF
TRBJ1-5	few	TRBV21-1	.	TGTGCCAGCAGCAAAGAGGACCGGGTTAGCAATCAGCCCCAGCATTTT	CASSKEDRVSNQPQHF
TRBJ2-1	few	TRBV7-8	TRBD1	TGTGCCAGCAGCTTATTCCCTAAGGACAGGGCGAATGAGCAGTTCTTC	CASSLFPKDRANEQFF
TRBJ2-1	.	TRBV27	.	TGTGCCAGCAGTTTATGGCCTTACAATGAGCAGTTCTTC	CASSLWPYNEQFF
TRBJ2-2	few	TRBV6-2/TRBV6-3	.	TGTGCCAGCCGGAATAACTTGGGGGAGCTGTTTTTT	CASRNNLGELFF
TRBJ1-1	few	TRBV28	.	TGTGCCAGCAGTTTTGTGCCGGGGGTTAGAACTGAAGCTTTCTTT	CASSFVPGVRTEAFF
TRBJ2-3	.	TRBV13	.	TGTGCCAGCAGCCCCAAGGCGGGGACGATCGATACGCAGTATTTT	CASSPKAGTIDTQYF
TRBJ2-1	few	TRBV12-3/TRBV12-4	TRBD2	TGTGCCAGCAGTTTACCTAGCGGGATGTCCTACAATGAGCAGTTCTTC	CASSLPSGMSYNEQFF
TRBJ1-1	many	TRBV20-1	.	TGCAGTGCTAGACATCTTGGACAGATGAACACTGAAGCTTTCTTT	CSARHLGQMNTEAFF
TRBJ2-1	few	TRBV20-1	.	TGCAGTGCTGGCGGAAGAGGTCTCAGCTACAATGAGCAGTTCTTC	CSAGGRGLSYNEQFF
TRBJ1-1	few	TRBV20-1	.	TGCAGTGCTAGAGATCTAGGCAGATACACTGAAGCTTTCTTT	CSARDLGRYTEAFF
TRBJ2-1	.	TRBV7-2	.	TGTGCCAGCAGCTTTGACTATTTGCAGTTCTTC	CASSFDYLQFF
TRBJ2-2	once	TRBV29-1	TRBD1	TGCAGCGCCTGGGACAGGGTGGACGGGGAGCTGTTTTTT	CSAWDRVDGELFF
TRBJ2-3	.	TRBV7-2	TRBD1	TGTGCCAGCAGCTTCTGGGACAGGGTTTTGCATACGCAGTATTTT	CASSFWDRVLHTQYF
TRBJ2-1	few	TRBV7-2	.	TGTGCCAGCAGCTTGATCCTAGCGAGAGACAATGAGCAGTTCTTC	CASSLILARDNEQFF
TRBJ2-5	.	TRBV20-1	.	TGCAGTGCTAGAGGGGGGCGGGAGAGGAGAGAGACCCAGTACTTC	CSARGGRERRETQYF
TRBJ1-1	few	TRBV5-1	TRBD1	TGCGCCAGCAGGCCTGGACAGGGCGTCTGGAACACTGAAGCTTTCTTT	CASRPGQGVWNTEAFF
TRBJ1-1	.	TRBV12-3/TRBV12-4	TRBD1	TGTGCCAGCAGCCGTGACAGGGACAGCACTGAAGCTTTCTTT	CASSRDRDSTEAFF
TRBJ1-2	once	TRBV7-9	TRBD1	TGTGCCAGCAGCGTGACAGGGCTCGGCTACACCTTC	CASSVTGLGYTF
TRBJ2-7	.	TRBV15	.	TGTGCCACCAGCTCCCGCCCCATTTACGAGCAGTACTTC	CATSSRPIYEQYF
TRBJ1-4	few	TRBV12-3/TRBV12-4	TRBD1	TGTGCCAGCAGTTTGCGGTCAGGGGGTGAAAAACTGTTTTTT	CASSLRSGGEKLFF
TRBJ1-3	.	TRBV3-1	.	TGTGCCAGCAGCCCTCTGGACAGCTCTTCTGGAAACACCATATATTTT	CASSPLDSSSGNTIYF
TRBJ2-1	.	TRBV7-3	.	TGTGCCAGCAGCTTAGAGGGACGGCATGAGCAGTTCTTC	CASSLEGRHEQFF
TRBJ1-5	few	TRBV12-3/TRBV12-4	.	TGTGCCAGCAGTTTCAGGGTTCGGCAGCCCCAGCATTTT	CASSFRVRQPQHF
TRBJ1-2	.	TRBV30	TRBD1	TGTGCCTGGAAGGGGACCGGCAGGGGGAGGGGCTACACCTTC	CAWKGTGRGRGYTF
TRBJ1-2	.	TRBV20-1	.	TGCAGTGCTGCGAACAGGGAAATTTATGGCTACACCTTC	CSAANREIYGYTF
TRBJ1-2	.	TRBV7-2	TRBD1	TGTGCCAGCAGCCTCAGGACAGGGGGCTACACCTTC	CASSLRTGGYTF
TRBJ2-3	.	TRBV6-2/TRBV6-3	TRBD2	TGTGCCAGCAGCAGAGCGGGAAATACGCAGTATTTT	CASSRAGNTQYF
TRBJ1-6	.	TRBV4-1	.	TGCGCCAGCAGCCAAGATGGAGGGGACTCCTATAATTCACCCCTCCACTTT	CASSQDGGDSYNSPLHF
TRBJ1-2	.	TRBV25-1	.	TGTGCCAGCAGTGGGATCGGGGGCCTGGGCTATGGCTACACCTTC	CASSGIGGLGYGYTF
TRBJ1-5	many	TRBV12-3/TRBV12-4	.	TGTGCCAGCAGCCCCGGGGGCTCGAGCAATCAGCCCCAGCATTTT	CASSPGGSSNQPQHF
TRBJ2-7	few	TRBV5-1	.	TGCGCCAGCGGGGAGTTGGGGAACGAGCAGTACTTC	CASGELGNEQYF
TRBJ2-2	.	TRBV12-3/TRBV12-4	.	TGTGCCAGCAGTCAACAAGAAAACACCGGGGAGCTGTTTTTT	CASSQQENTGELFF
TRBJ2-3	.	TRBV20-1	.	TGCAGTGCTCCTGACAGCAGCACAGATACGCAGTATTTT	CSAPDSSTDTQYF
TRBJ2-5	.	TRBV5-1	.	TGCGCCAGCTCGAAAGGGGGGACCCAAGAGACCCAGTACTTC	CASSKGGTQETQYF
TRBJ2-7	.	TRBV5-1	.	TGCGCCAGCAGCTCCCCCGGTGTCTACTACGAGCAGTACTTC	CASSSPGVYYEQYF
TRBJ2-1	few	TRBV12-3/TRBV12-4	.	TGTGCCAGCAGTTCCTACACGCCGGACAATGAGCAGTTCTTC	CASSSYTPDNEQFF